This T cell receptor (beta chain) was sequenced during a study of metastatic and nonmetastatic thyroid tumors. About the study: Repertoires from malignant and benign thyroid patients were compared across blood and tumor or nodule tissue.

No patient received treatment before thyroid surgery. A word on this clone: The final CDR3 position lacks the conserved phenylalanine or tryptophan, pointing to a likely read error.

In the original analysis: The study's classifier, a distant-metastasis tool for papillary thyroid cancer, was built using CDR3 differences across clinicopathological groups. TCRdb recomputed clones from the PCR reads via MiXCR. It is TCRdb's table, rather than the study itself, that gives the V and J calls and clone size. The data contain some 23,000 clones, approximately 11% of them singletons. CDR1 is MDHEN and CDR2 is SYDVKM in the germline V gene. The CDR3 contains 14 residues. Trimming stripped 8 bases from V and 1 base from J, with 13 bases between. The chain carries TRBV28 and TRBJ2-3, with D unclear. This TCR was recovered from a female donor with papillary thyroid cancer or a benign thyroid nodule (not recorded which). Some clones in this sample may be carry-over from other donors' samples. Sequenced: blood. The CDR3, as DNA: TGTGCCAGCTGCTTGGTGGCGGGCACAGATACGCAGTATCTT. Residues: CASCLVAGTDTQYL.